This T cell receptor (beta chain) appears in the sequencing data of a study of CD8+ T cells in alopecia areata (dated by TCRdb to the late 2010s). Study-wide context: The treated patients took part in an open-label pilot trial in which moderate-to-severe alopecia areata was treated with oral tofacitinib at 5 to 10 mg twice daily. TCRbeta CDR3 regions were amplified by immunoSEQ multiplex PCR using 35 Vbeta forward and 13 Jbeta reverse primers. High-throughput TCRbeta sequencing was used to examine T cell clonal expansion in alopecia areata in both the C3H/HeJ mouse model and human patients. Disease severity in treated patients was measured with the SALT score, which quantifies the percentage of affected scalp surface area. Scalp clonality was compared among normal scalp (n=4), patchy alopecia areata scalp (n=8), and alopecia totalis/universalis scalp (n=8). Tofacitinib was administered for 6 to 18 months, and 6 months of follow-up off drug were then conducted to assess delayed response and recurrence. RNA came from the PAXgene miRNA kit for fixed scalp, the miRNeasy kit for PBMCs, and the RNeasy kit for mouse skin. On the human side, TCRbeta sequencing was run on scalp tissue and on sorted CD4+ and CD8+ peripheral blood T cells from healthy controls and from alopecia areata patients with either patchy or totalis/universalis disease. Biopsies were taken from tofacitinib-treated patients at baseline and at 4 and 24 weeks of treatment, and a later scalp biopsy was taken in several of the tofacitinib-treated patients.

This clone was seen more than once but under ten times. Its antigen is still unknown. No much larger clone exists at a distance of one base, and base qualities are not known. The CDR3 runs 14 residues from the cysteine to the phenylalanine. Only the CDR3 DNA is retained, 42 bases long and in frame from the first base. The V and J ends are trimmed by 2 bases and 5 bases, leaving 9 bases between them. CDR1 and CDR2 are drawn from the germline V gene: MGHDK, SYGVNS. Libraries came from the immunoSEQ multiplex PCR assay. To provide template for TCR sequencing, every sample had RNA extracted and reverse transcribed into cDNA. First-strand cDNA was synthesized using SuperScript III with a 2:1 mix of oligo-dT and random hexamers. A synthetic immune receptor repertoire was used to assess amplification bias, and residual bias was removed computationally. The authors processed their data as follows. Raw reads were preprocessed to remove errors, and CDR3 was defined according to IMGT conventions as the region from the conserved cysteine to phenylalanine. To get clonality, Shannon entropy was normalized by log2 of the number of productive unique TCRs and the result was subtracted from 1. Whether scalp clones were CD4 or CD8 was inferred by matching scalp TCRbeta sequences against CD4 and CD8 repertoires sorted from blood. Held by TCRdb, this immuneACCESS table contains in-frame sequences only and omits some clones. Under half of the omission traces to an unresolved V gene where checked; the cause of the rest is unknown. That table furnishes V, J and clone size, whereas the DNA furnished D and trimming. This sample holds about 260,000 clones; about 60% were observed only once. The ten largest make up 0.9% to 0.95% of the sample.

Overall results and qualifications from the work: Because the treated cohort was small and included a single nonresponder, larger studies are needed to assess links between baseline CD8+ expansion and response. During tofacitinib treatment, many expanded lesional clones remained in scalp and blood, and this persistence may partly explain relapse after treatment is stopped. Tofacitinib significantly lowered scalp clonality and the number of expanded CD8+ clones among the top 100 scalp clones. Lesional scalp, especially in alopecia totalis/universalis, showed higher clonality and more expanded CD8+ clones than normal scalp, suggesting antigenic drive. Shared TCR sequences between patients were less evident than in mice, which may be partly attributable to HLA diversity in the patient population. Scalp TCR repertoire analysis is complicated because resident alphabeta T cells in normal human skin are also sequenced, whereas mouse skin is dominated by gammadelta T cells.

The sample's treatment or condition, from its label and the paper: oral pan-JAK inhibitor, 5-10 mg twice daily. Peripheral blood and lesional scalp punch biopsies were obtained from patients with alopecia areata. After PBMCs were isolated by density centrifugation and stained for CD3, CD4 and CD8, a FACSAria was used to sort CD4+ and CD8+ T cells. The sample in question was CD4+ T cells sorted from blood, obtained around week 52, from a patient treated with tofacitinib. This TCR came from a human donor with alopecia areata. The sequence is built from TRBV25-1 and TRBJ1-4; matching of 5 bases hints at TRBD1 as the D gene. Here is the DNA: TGTGCCAGCAGTGAAAACAGGCCGAATGAAAAACTGTTTTTT. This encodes CASSENRPNEKLFF.